Following are 21 T cell receptor beta chains from one sample sequenced in a study of blood T cell repertoires in COVID-19. TCRdb's copy holds only in-frame clones and misses some; the assay was immunoSEQ multiplex PCR. The profile shows about 120,000 clones, 85% to 90% of them singletons. Input material: peripheral blood. The receptors were gathered from a woman aged 65 to 85 with acute or convalescent COVID-19.

This clone appeared a single time. This chain uses TRBV30 with TRBJ2-1; D not resolved. V was shortened by 4 bases and J by 9 bases, with 10 bases between the two germline ends. The CDR3 loop spans 11 amino acids. CDR1 is GTSNPN, CDR2 SVGIG, per germline (reference sequence). This CDR3 is CAWIVASEQFF. The CDR3 nucleotides read TGTGCCTGGATTGTAGCTAGTGAGCAGTTCTTC.

The count of this clone is one. The V call is TRBV30, the J call TRBJ2-1; maybe TRBD1 (6 bases). The CDR3 contains 14 residues. V gave up 5 bases and J gave up 4 bases, with 15 bases separating them. Looked up from germline, CDR1 is GTSNPN and CDR2 is SVGIG (reference sequence). CDR3 in DNA: TGTGCCTGGGTGAGCAGGGGCTATTACAATGAGCAGTTCTTC. Translation gives CAWVSRGYYNEQFF.

The chain carries TRBV2 and TRBJ1-4; D remains unclear. V was trimmed by 6 bases and J by 7 bases, leaving 9 bases between them. The CDR3 consists of 12 residues. The germline CDR1 and CDR2 sequences are SNHLY and FYNNEI. The CDR3 here is CASSLLSEKLFF. The CDR3 nucleotides read TGTGCCAGCAGCCTCCTGTCTGAAAAACTGTTTTTT. The whole variable domain, filled in from reference TRBV2 and TRBJ1-4, reads EPEVTQTPSHQVTQMGQEVILRCVPISNHLYFYWYRQILGQKVEFLVSFYNNEISEKSEIFDDQFSVERPDGSNFTLKIRSTKLEDSAMYFCASSLLSEKLFFGSGTQLSVL.

This chain joins TRBV6-5 and TRBJ2-7; TRBD1 matches 8 bases. Germline-derived CDR1 and CDR2 are MNHEY and SVGAGI. The CDR3 sequence is 16 residues long. Unmatched junction bases numbered 6, after V lost 0 bases and J lost 2 bases. CDR3 coding DNA: TGTGCCAGCAGTTACTCTGGGACAGGTCTTCCCTACGAGCAGTACTTC. Amino acids: CASSYSGTGLPYEQYF.

The gene calls are TRBV28 and TRBJ1-2; D is perhaps TRBD1 (6 bases). This CDR3 contains 16 residues. Trimming cost V 6 bases and J 4 bases, with 21 bases left between them. Germline CDR1 and CDR2: MDHEN and SYDVKM. CDR3 region: CASRRPIGQLIYGYTF. CDR3 nucleotide sequence: TGTGCCAGCAGGAGACCAATTGGACAGCTAATCTATGGCTACACCTTC.

This clone was detected a few times. V gene TRBV7-8 combines with J gene TRBJ2-7; the D gene is possibly TRBD1 (5 bases). V was clipped by 1 base and J by 1 base, with 11 bases between them. The CDR3 is 15 amino acids. Per germline, CDR1 SGHVS and CDR2 FQNEAQ. The CDR3 loop is CASSLVRETSYEQYF. The CDR3 region has the DNA TGTGCCAGCAGCTTAGTCAGGGAAACTTCCTACGAGCAGTACTTC.

The V call is TRBV7-3, the J call TRBJ2-1, with a weak D call TRBD1 (6 bases). The germline V gene has CDR1 SGHTA and CDR2 FQGTGA. The V end lost 6 bases, the J end lost 0 bases, and 12 bases lay between the germline ends. CDR3 length: 15 amino acids. The CDR3 coding sequence is TGTGCCAGCAGTGAGGGGACAACCTCCTACAATGAGCAGTTCTTC. Amino acids: CASSEGTTSYNEQFF.

V is TRBV3-1 (or the pseudogene TRBV3-2) and J is TRBJ1-2; 12 nucleotides agree with TRBD1. Germline trimming cut 0 bases from V and 5 bases from J; bases unmatched to any gene: 10. The CDR3 has 18 amino acids. Germline loops: CDR1 LGHDT, CDR2 YNNKEL (reference sequence). In nucleotides, the CDR3 is TGTGCCAGCAGCCAAGACGGGACAGGGGGCTTTTGGAAGTATGGCTACACCTTC. It translates to CASSQDGTGGFWKYGYTF.

The V gene is TRBV10-3, the J gene TRBJ2-3; TRBD2 might be the D (6 bases). CDR3 length: 15 amino acids. The germline V and J ends were trimmed by 3 bases and 1 base, with 11 bases remaining between them. In germline, CDR1 is ENHRY, CDR2 SYGVKD. For the CDR3, the DNA is TGTGCCATCAGTGATGCCCGCGGGGGCACAGATACGCAGTATTTT. This translates into CAISDARGGTDTQYF.

This clone appeared a few times. V gene TRBV10-3 combines with J gene TRBJ2-1, with D hard to call. V was shortened by 2 bases and J by 5 bases, with 16 bases between the two germline ends. This CDR3 contains 16 residues. The germline V gene encodes CDR1 ENHRY and CDR2 SYGVKD. Here the CDR3 DNA reads TGTGCCATCAGTGAGCTGGCGGAGAGGAGAAACAATGAGCAGTTCTTC. Translating gives CAISELAERRNNEQFF.

The chain is built from TRBV19 and TRBJ1-4; D gene unclear. CDR3 size: 14 residues. V was shortened by 8 bases and J by 2 bases, with 12 bases between the two germline ends. From germline, CDR1 is LNHDA and CDR2 SQIVND (reference sequence). CDR3 nucleotides: TGTGCCAGTCGCCGTCCCGGGACTAATGAAAAACTGTTTTTT. This codes for CASRRPGTNEKLFF. The whole variable domain, filled in from reference TRBV19 and TRBJ1-4, reads DGGITQSPKYLFRKEGQNVTLSCEQNLNHDAMYWYRQDPGQGLRLIYYSQIVNDFQKGDIAEGYSVSREKKESFPLTVTSAQKNPTAFYLCASRRPGTNEKLFFGSGTQLSVL.

The chain employs TRBV28 and TRBJ1-2, with D perhaps TRBD1 (5 bases). The germline V gene encodes CDR1 MDHEN and CDR2 SYDVKM. This CDR3 contains 13 residues. Between the trimmed V and J ends, which lost 6 bases and 7 bases, there was a span of 15 bases. In DNA form, the CDR3 reads TGTGCCAGCAGATGGGTCAGGGTTGGTGGCTACACCTTC. Amino acids: CASRWVRVGGYTF.

The chain carries TRBV7-9 and TRBJ2-5, with a tentative D call TRBD1 (6 bases). The CDR3 length is 16 residues. Trimming stripped 5 bases from V and 4 bases from J, with 20 bases between. The germline CDR1 and CDR2 sequences are SEHNR and FQNEAQ (reference sequence). The CDR3 protein is CASSRSVDRNPETQYF. The CDR3, as DNA: TGTGCCAGCAGCAGAAGCGTCGACAGGAATCCAGAGACCCAGTACTTC.

The chain carries TRBV11-3 and TRBJ1-2; D uncertain. The CDR3 runs to 14 residues. Between the trimmed V and J ends, which lost 5 bases and 5 bases, there was a span of 15 bases. Germline V lookup: CDR1 SGHNT, CDR2 YENEEA. The CDR3 region has the DNA TGTGCCAGCAGCATTGGCGGCCCCGTATATGGCTACACCTTC. Protein sequence: CASSIGGPVYGYTF.

CDR3 amino acids: CATSRDSGGESPLHF. CDR3 sequence (DNA): TGTGCCACCAGCAGAGATTCGGGGGGCGAGTCACCCCTCCACTTT. The V and J genes are TRBV15 and TRBJ1-6; tentative D call: TRBD1 (6 bases). This CDR3 spans 15 amino acids. CDR1 is LNHNV, CDR2 YYDKDF, per germline (reference sequence). The ends were cut back, 0 bases at V and 10 bases at J, with 13 bases in the middle.

This clone was found a few times. This chain connects TRBV10-1 to TRBJ2-2, with 8 bases identical to TRBD1. With 1 base clipped from V and 6 bases from J, the junction kept 4 bases outside the gene matches. The germline CDR1 and CDR2 sequences are WNHNN and SYGVQD (reference sequence). The CDR3 is made up of 15 amino acids. The CDR3 coding sequence is TGCGCCAGCAGTGAGTGGACAGGGATATCCGGGGAGCTGTTTTTT. Its protein product is CASSEWTGISGELFF.

The V and J genes are TRBV2 and TRBJ1-1; D unresolved. V dropped 2 bases and J dropped 6 bases, with 10 bases sitting between them. The CDR3 sequence is 13 residues long. Germline lookup yields CDR1 SNHLY and CDR2 FYNNEI. In DNA form, the CDR3 reads TGTGCCAGCAGTGAATGGTTGGCAGCTGAAGCTTTCTTT. It is translated as CASSEWLAAEAFF.

The rearrangement links TRBV4-2 to TRBJ1-5; maybe TRBD1 (5 bases). The V gene lost 0 bases and the J gene lost 2 bases, with 8 bases spanning the gap. The CDR3 is 15 residues long. Germline V CDR1 and CDR2: LGHNA, YNFKEQ. CDR3 nucleotides: TGTGCCAGCAGCCAAGAACAGGCGGGCAATCAGCCCCAGCATTTT. Protein sequence: CASSQEQAGNQPQHF.

The CDR3 region has the DNA TGTGCCAGCAGTGAACCGGTGGGCGTCTCTGAAGCTTTCTTT. This codes for CASSEPVGVSEAFF. This chain joins TRBV2 and TRBJ1-1, with D unclear. Germline CDR1 SNHLY, CDR2 FYNNEI. The CDR3 consists of 14 residues. V was pared by 2 bases and J by 6 bases, with 13 bases between.

This chain links TRBV2 with TRBJ1-2; 8 bases match TRBD1. Looked up from germline, CDR1 is SNHLY and CDR2 is FYNNEI. V dropped 7 bases and J dropped 4; count of bases not matched to a gene: 8. The CDR3 covers 14 residues. The CDR3 reads CASIPRQGFYGYTF. The CDR3 region has the DNA TGTGCCAGCATACCGAGACAGGGGTTCTATGGCTACACCTTC.

The rearrangement joins TRBV12-5 to TRBJ1-3, with D maybe TRBD1 (6 bases). V shed 5 bases and J shed 0 bases, with 11 bases lying between them. Looked up from germline, CDR1 is LGHNT and CDR2 is FRNRAP. CDR3 length: 15 amino acids. The CDR3, as DNA: TGTGCTAGTGGTAGGGACACAGACTCTGGAAACACCATATATTTT. Translated: CASGRDTDSGNTIYF.